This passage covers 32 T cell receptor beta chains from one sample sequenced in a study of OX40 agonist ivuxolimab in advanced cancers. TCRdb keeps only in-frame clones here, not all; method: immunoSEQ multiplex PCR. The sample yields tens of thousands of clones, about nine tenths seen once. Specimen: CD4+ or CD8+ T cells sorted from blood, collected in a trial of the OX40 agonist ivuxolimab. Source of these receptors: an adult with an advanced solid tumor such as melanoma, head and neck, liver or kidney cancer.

As DNA, the CDR3 is TGTGCCAGCAGTTTATCAGAGTTGGTGGAAAGGACCTACGAGCAGTACTTC. Protein: CASSLSELVERTYEQYF. The V gene is TRBV27, the J gene TRBJ2-7; D is ambiguous. This CDR3 is built from 17 residues. CDR1 and CDR2 from the germline V gene are MNHEY and SMNVEV (reference sequence). Trimming left V 0 bases short and J 2 bases short, with 17 bases between.

The CDR3 reads CASSEGPGQTYEQYF. The CDR3 region has the DNA TGTGCCAGCAGCGAGGGTCCGGGACAAACCTACGAGCAGTACTTC. The chain has TRBV27 and TRBJ2-7, with D perhaps matching TRBD1 (6 bases). Germline V gene data show CDR1 as MNHEY and CDR2 as SMNVEV (reference sequence). This CDR3 region has 15 residues. V was shortened by 6 bases and J by 2 bases, with 17 bases between the two germline ends.

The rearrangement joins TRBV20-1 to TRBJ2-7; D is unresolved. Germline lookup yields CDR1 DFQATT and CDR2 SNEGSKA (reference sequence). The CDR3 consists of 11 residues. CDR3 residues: CRLQNFYEQYF. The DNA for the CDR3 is TGCCGCCTACAAAACTTCTACGAGCAGTACTTC.

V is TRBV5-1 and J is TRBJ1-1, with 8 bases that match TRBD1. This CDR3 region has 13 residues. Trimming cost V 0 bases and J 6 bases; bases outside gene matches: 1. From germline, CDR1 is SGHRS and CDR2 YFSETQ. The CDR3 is CASSLGDRSEAFF. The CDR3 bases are TGCGCCAGCAGCTTGGGGGACAGGTCTGAAGCTTTCTTT.

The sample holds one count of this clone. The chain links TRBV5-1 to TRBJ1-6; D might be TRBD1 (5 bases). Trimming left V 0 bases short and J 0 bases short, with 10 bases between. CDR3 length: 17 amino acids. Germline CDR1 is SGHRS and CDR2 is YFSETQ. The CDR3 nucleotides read TGCGCCAGCAGCTTGGGGGACGGAAGCTCCTATAATTCACCCCTCCACTTT. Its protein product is CASSLGDGSSYNSPLHF.

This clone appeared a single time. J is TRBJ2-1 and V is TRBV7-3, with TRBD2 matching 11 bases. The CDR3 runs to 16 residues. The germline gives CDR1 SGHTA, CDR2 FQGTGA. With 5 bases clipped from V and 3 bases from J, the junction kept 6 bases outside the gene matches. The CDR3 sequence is CASSLTSGTIYNEQFF. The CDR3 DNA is TGTGCCAGCAGCCTGACTAGCGGGACGATCTACAATGAGCAGTTCTTC.

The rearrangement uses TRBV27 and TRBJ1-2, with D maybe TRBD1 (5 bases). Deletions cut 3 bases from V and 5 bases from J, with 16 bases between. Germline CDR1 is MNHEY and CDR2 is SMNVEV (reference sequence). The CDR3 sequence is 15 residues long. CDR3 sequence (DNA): TGTGCCAGCAGTTTGGAAGGGGCGTCTGTATATGGCTACACCTTC. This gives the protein CASSLEGASVYGYTF.

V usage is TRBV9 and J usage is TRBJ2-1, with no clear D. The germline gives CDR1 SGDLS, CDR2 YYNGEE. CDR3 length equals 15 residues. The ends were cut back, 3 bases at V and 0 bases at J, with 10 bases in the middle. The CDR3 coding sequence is TGTGCCAGCAGCGAGGACGGTAGCTCCTACAATGAGCAGTTCTTC. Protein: CASSEDGSSYNEQFF.

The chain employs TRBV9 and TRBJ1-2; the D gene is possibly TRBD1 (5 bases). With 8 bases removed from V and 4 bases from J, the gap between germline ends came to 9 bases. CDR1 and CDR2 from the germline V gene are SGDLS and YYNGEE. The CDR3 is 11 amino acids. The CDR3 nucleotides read TGTGCCAGTAGGGGCACCTATGGCTACACCTTC. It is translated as CASRGTYGYTF.

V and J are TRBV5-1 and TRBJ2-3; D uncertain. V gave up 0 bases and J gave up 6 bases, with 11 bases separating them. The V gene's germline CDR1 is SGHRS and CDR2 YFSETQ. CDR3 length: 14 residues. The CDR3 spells CASSLESYQDTQYF. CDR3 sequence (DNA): TGCGCCAGCAGCTTGGAAAGTTACCAGGATACGCAGTATTTT.

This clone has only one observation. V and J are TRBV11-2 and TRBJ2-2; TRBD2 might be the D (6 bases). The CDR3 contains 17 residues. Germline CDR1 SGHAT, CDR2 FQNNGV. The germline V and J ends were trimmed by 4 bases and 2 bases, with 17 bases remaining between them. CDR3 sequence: CASSWPKGRYNTGELFF. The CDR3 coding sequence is TGTGCCAGCAGCTGGCCTAAAGGGAGGTACAACACCGGGGAGCTGTTTTTT.

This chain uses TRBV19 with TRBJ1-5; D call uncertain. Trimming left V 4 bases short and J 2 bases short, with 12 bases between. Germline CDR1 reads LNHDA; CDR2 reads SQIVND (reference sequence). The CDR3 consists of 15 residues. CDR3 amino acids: CASSTGLRGNQPQHF. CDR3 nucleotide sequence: TGTGCCAGTAGTACTGGCCTGAGGGGCAATCAGCCCCAGCATTTT.

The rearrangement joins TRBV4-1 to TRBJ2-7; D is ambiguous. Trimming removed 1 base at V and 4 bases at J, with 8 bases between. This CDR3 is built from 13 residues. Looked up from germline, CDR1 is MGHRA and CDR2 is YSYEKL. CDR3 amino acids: CASSQGLGYEQYF. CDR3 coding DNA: TGCGCCAGCAGCCAAGGGTTGGGGTACGAGCAGTACTTC.

The CDR3 DNA reads as TGTGCCAGCAGAGACACCGGAGGCGGCAATGAGCAGTTCTTC. Translating gives CASRDTGGGNEQFF. The chain is built from TRBV2 and TRBJ2-7; tentative D call: TRBD2 (5 bases). The J call is in doubt because the DNA end fits TRBJ2-1 better. Germline loops: CDR1 SNHLY, CDR2 FYNNEI. The CDR3 totals 14 residues.

The CDR3 loop is CASSLDTFQSAYEQYF. Here the CDR3 DNA reads TGTGCCAGCAGCTTAGATACATTCCAGTCGGCCTACGAGCAGTACTTC. V usage is TRBV7-9 and J usage is TRBJ2-7; no clear D. Trimming left V 1 base short and J 2 bases short, with 15 bases between. Germline V gene lookup returns CDR1 SEHNR and CDR2 FQNEAQ (reference sequence). This CDR3 spans 16 amino acids.

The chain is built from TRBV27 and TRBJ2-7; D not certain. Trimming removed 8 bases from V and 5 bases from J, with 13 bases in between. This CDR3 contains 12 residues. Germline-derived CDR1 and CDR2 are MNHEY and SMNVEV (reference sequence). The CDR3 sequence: CASADNLDEQYF. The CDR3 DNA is TGTGCCAGCGCCGATAATCTGGACGAGCAGTACTTC.

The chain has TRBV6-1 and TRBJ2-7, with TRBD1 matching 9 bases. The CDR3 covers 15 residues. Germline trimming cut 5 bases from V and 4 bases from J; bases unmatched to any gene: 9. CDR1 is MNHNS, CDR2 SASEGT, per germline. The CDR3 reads CASSSTGTGRYEQYF. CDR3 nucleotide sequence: TGTGCCAGCAGTAGTACCGGGACAGGGAGGTACGAGCAGTACTTC.

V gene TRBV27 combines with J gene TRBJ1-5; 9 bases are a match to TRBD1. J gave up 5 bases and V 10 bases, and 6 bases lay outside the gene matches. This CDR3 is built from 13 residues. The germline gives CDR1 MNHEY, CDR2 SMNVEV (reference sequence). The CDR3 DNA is TGTGCCACGGCACAGGGGGCATATCAGCCCCAGCATTTT. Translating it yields CATAQGAYQPQHF.

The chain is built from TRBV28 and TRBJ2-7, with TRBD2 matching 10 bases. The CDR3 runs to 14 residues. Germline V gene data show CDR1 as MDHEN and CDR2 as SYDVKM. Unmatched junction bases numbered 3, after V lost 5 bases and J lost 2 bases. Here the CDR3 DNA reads TGTGCCAGCAGTGCAAGCGGGAGGGCCTACGAGCAGTACTTC. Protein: CASSASGRAYEQYF.

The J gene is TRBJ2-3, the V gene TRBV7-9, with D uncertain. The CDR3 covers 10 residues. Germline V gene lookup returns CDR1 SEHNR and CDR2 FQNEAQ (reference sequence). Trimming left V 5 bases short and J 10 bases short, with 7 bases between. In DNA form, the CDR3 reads TGTGCCAGCAGCAGGAATGCGCAGTATTTT. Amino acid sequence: CASSRNAQYF.

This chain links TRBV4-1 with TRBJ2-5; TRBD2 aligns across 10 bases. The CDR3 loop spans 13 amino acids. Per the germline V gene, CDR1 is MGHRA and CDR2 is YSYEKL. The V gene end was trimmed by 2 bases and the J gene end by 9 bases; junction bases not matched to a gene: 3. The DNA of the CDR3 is TGCGCCAGCAGCCAAACTAGCGGGGCGGCCCAGTACTTC. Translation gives CASSQTSGAAQYF.

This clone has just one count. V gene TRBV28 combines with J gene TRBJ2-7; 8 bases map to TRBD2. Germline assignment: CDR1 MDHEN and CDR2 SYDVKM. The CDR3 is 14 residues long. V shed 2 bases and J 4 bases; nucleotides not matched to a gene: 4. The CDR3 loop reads CASSLSGRGYEQYF. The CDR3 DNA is TGTGCCAGCAGTTTAAGCGGGAGAGGGTACGAGCAGTACTTC.

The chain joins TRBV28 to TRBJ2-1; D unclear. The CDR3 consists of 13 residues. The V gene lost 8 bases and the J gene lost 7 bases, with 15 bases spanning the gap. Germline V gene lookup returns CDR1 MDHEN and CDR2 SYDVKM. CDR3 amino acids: CASADGPLNEQFF. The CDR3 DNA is TGTGCCAGCGCCGACGGGCCCCTGAATGAGCAGTTCTTC.

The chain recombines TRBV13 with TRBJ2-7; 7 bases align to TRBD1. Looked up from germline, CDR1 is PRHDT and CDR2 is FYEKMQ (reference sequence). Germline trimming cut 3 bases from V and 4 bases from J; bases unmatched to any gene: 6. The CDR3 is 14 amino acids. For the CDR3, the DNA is TGTGCCAGCAGCTTGAACGACAGGGAATACGAGCAGTACTTC. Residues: CASSLNDREYEQYF. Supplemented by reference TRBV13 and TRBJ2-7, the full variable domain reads AAGVIQSPRHLIKEKRETATLKCYPIPRHDTVYWYQQGPGQDPQFLISFYEKMQSDKGSIPDRFSAQQFSDYHSELNMSSLELGDSALYFCASSLNDREYEQYFGPGTRLTVT.

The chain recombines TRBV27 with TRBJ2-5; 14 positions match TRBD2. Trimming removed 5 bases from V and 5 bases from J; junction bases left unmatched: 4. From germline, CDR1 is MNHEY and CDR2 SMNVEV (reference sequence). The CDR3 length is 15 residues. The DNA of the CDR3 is TGTGCCAGCAGTCCCGGGACTAGCGGGGGTGAGACCCAGTACTTC. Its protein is CASSPGTSGGETQYF.

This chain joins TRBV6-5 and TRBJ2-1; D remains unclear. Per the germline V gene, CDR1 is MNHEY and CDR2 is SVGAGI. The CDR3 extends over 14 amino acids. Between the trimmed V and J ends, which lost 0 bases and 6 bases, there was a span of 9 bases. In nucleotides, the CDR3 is TGTGCCAGCAGTTACTCACGGTCGGGCAATGAGCAGTTCTTC. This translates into CASSYSRSGNEQFF.

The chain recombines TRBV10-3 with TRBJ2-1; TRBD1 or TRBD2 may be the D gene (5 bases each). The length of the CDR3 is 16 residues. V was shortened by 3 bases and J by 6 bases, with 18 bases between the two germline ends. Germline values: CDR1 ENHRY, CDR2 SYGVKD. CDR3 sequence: CAISDPRRGPSNEQFF. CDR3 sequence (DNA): TGTGCCATCAGTGACCCCCGTCGGGGACCAAGCAATGAGCAGTTCTTC.

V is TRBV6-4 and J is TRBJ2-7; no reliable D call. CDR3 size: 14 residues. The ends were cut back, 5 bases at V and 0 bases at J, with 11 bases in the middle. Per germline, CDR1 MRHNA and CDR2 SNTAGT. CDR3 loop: CASSLYDGSYEQYF. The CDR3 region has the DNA TGTGCCAGCAGTCTTTACGACGGCTCCTACGAGCAGTACTTC.

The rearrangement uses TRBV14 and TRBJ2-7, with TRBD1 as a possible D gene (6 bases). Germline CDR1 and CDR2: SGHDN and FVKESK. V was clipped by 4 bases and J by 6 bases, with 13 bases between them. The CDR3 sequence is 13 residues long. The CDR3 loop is CASSLPGQVEQYF. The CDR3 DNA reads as TGTGCCAGCAGCCTTCCGGGACAAGTCGAGCAGTACTTC.

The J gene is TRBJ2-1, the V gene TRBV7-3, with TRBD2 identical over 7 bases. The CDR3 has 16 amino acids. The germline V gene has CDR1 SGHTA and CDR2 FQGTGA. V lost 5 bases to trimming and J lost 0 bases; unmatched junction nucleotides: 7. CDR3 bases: TGTGCCAGCAGCGTTACTAGCGCCAGCTCCTACAATGAGCAGTTCTTC. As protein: CASSVTSASSYNEQFF.

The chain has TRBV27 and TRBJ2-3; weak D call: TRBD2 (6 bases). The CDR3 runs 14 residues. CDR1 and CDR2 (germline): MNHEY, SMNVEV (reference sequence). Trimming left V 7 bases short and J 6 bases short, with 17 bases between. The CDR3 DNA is TGTGCCAGCACATCGGGAGTTTGGGGCGATACGCAGTATTTT. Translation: CASTSGVWGDTQYF.

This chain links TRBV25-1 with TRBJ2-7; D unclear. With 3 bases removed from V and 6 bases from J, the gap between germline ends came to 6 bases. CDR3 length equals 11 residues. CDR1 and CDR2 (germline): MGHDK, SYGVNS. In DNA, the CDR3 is TGTGCCAGCAGTGAGGGTAGCGAGCAGTACTTC. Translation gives CASSEGSEQYF.